This T cell receptor beta chain comes out of a study of shared clonotypes between healthy human individuals. Naive-designated CD8 cells lacked CD45RO, were positively enriched for CCR7, and omitted terminally differentiated effector memory CD45RA+ cells. Assay: immunoSEQ multiplex PCR; the TCRdb copy retains only in-frame clones and omits some. The sample holds around 2,000,000 clones, around 96% seen once. V lost 7 bases and J lost 3; bases outside the gene matches: 8. CDR1 and CDR2 from the germline V gene are MNHNY and SVGAGI (reference sequence). CDR3 length: 15 residues. The material sequenced was naive CD8+ T cells sorted from blood. This chain uses TRBV6-6 with TRBJ2-1; TRBD2 matches 8 bases. The sequence was obtained from a man in his late teens or twenties in good health. The CDR3 DNA is TGTGCCAGCACGTTACTAGCGGAATTCTACAATGAGCAGTTCTTC. It translates to CASTLLAEFYNEQFF.